Listed below are T cell receptor beta chains from one sample, sequenced in a study of early stage breast cancer tumors. TCRdb keeps only in-frame clones here, not all; method: immunoSEQ multiplex PCR. The sample has about 51,000 clones; roughly 73% are singletons. Material: blood. These receptor sequences come from a person in their forties with breast cancer. The CDR3 runs from the conserved cysteine through the conserved F or W. A D gene is named only where the DNA matches it firmly. Some rows have no size entry. The others give once, few or many, or a class for an expanded clone.

CDR3nt: TGTGCCAGCAGCGAGCGGGAGGGATTTACCGGGGAGCTGTTTTTT
CDR3aa: CASSEREGFTGELFF
j_gene: TRBJ2-2
d_gene: TRBD2
v_gene: TRBV13
abundance: .

CDR3nt: TGTGCCAGCAGTGGACCAGTGACTAACTATGGCTACACCTTC
CDR3aa: CASSGPVTNYGYTF
j_gene: TRBJ1-2
d_gene: .
v_gene: TRBV28
abundance: .

CDR3nt: TGCGCCAGCAGTAGGCAGGAACACACAGATACGCAGTATTTT
CDR3aa: CASSRQEHTDTQYF
j_gene: TRBJ2-3
d_gene: .
v_gene: TRBV5-1
abundance: .

CDR3nt: TGCGCCAGCAGCTTGGCCGGGAGCGCTGGGGAGACCCAGTACTTC
CDR3aa: CASSLAGSAGETQYF
j_gene: TRBJ2-5
d_gene: .
v_gene: TRBV5-1
abundance: once

CDR3nt: TGTGCCAGTAGTATGGGGGAGGCGGCGGAGCCCCAGCATTTT
CDR3aa: CASSMGEAAEPQHF
j_gene: TRBJ1-5
d_gene: .
v_gene: TRBV19
abundance: .

CDR3nt: TGTGCCAGCAGCGGACAGTCCACCGGGGAGCTGTTTTTT
CDR3aa: CASSGQSTGELFF
j_gene: TRBJ2-2
d_gene: .
v_gene: TRBV5-4
abundance: once

CDR3nt: TGCGCCAGCAGACGAAGCGACAGAACGAACACCGGGGAGCTGTTTTTT
CDR3aa: CASRRSDRTNTGELFF
j_gene: TRBJ2-2
d_gene: .
v_gene: TRBV4-1
abundance: .

CDR3nt: TGTGCCAGCTGCCCCGGAGGGGGTCGCAATGAGCAGTTCTTC
CDR3aa: CASCPGGGRNEQFF
j_gene: TRBJ2-1
d_gene: .
v_gene: TRBV6-5
abundance: few

CDR3nt: TGTGCCAGCTGCCAGGGGCGGGCAAACACTGAAGCTTTCTTT
CDR3aa: CASCQGRANTEAFF
j_gene: TRBJ1-1
d_gene: .
v_gene: TRBV2
abundance: .

CDR3nt: TGTGCCAGCAGCGTCTCTAGCGGGAGTAGGACAGATACGCAGTATTTT
CDR3aa: CASSVSSGSRTDTQYF
j_gene: TRBJ2-3
d_gene: TRBD2
v_gene: TRBV9
abundance: .

CDR3nt: TGCGCCAGCAGTGTGCGGGGGTTCGGGGAGACCCAGTACTTC
CDR3aa: CASSVRGFGETQYF
j_gene: TRBJ2-5
d_gene: TRBD2
v_gene: TRBV10-2
abundance: few

CDR3nt: TGTGCCAGCAGTACTAGCGGGAGCGGCACCGGGGAGCTGTTTTTT
CDR3aa: CASSTSGSGTGELFF
j_gene: TRBJ2-2
d_gene: TRBD2
v_gene: TRBV6-4
abundance: .

CDR3nt: TGTGCCAGTATCCCGAGGGCTAGCGGAAACACCGGGGAGCTGTTTTTT
CDR3aa: CASIPRASGNTGELFF
j_gene: TRBJ2-2
d_gene: TRBD2
v_gene: TRBV19
abundance: .

CDR3nt: TGCAGCGTGGGGAACAGGGCCCTTGGCTACACCTTC
CDR3aa: CSVGNRALGYTF
j_gene: TRBJ1-2
d_gene: .
v_gene: TRBV29-1
abundance: .

CDR3nt: TGTGCCAGTAGTTCTCACACAGCGAACACCGGGGAGCTGTTTTTT
CDR3aa: CASSSHTANTGELFF
j_gene: TRBJ2-2
d_gene: .
v_gene: TRBV19
abundance: .

CDR3nt: TGTGCCAGTAGTATTATACAGGGTTCGATTGGCTACACCTTC
CDR3aa: CASSIIQGSIGYTF
j_gene: TRBJ1-2
d_gene: .
v_gene: TRBV19
abundance: .

CDR3nt: TGTGCCAGCAGCTTACAGGTCCGGGACCAGCAGTTCTTC
CDR3aa: CASSLQVRDQQFF
j_gene: TRBJ2-1
d_gene: .
v_gene: TRBV7-3
abundance: .

CDR3nt: TGTGCCAGCAGCCCCGTGGGACAGCCCGGCTACACCTTC
CDR3aa: CASSPVGQPGYTF
j_gene: TRBJ1-2
d_gene: TRBD1
v_gene: TRBV13
abundance: .

CDR3nt: TGTGCCAGCATCTCAGCGGAGGCCAATCCAACTAACTATGGCTACACCTTC
CDR3aa: CASISAEANPTNYGYTF
j_gene: TRBJ1-2
d_gene: .
v_gene: TRBV28
abundance: .

CDR3nt: TGTGCCAGCAGGGCCGGGACCACGGGAACTGAAGCTTTCTTT
CDR3aa: CASRAGTTGTEAFF
j_gene: TRBJ1-1
d_gene: .
v_gene: TRBV27
abundance: once

CDR3nt: TGTGCCAGCAGCTTAAGTGGGGGCAACACTGAAGCTTTCTTT
CDR3aa: CASSLSGGNTEAFF
j_gene: TRBJ1-1
d_gene: .
v_gene: TRBV7-6
abundance: .

CDR3nt: TGTGCCAGTAGTACCACAGGGGGCGGTCAGCCCCAGCATTTT
CDR3aa: CASSTTGGGQPQHF
j_gene: TRBJ1-5
d_gene: TRBD1
v_gene: TRBV19
abundance: .

CDR3nt: TGTGCCAGCAGTGCAAGTGATTTCAGGAAGTCCTACGAGCAGTACTTC
CDR3aa: CASSASDFRKSYEQYF
j_gene: TRBJ2-7
d_gene: .
v_gene: TRBV25-1
abundance: .

CDR3nt: TGCGCCAGCAGCCAAGGGACTGAAGCTTTCTTT
CDR3aa: CASSQGTEAFF
j_gene: TRBJ1-1
d_gene: .
v_gene: TRBV4-3
abundance: .

CDR3nt: TGTGCCAGCAGCTTGGCCGCTCTAATAGTGAGCGGCTCCTACAATGAGCAGTTCTTC
CDR3aa: CASSLAALIVSGSYNEQFF
j_gene: TRBJ2-1
d_gene: .
v_gene: TRBV5-6
abundance: .

CDR3nt: TGTGCCAGCAGCCAAGATAGAGGGAGCCCCGTAGAGACCCAGTACTTC
CDR3aa: CASSQDRGSPVETQYF
j_gene: TRBJ2-5
d_gene: .
v_gene: TRBV4-2
abundance: .

CDR3nt: TGCAGCGTTGATTATTCCGGTGGCAGGGGGGGTGAAGCTTTCTTT
CDR3aa: CSVDYSGGRGGEAFF
j_gene: TRBJ1-1
d_gene: TRBD1
v_gene: TRBV29-1
abundance: .

CDR3nt: TGTGCCAGCAGCTTAACCCAGGGAGGCCACACTGAAGCTTTCTTT
CDR3aa: CASSLTQGGHTEAFF
j_gene: TRBJ1-1
d_gene: .
v_gene: TRBV11-1
abundance: .

CDR3nt: TGTGCCAGTAGTTCGGGCGGCGGGAGGTCGGGCATGTTCTTC
CDR3aa: CASSSGGGRSGMFF
j_gene: TRBJ2-1
d_gene: TRBD2
v_gene: TRBV19
abundance: .

CDR3nt: TGTGCCAGCAGCTTAGTACCCACCGGGGAGCTGTTTTTT
CDR3aa: CASSLVPTGELFF
j_gene: TRBJ2-2
d_gene: .
v_gene: TRBV11-2
abundance: .

CDR3nt: TGTGCCACCCAGCCCGGGACAGCGAACACTGAAGCTTTCTTT
CDR3aa: CATQPGTANTEAFF
j_gene: TRBJ1-1
d_gene: TRBD1
v_gene: TRBV15
abundance: .

CDR3nt: TGTGCCAGCAGTTACTCACGAACAGCCGCTAACTATGGCTACACCTTC
CDR3aa: CASSYSRTAANYGYTF
j_gene: TRBJ1-2
d_gene: .
v_gene: TRBV6-6
abundance: .

CDR3nt: TGTGCCAGCAGTCACCTGAGTCTAGATGAAAAACTGTTTTTT
CDR3aa: CASSHLSLDEKLFF
j_gene: TRBJ1-4
d_gene: .
v_gene: TRBV6-6
abundance: .

CDR3nt: TGTGCCAGCTCACCAGCCGGACAGGGGAATAACTATGGCTACACCTTC
CDR3aa: CASSPAGQGNNYGYTF
j_gene: TRBJ1-2
d_gene: TRBD1
v_gene: TRBV18
abundance: few

CDR3nt: TGTGCCAGCAGAACATACGGGACAGGGGGCACGATTAATGAGCAGTTCTTC
CDR3aa: CASRTYGTGGTINEQFF
j_gene: TRBJ2-1
d_gene: TRBD1
v_gene: TRBV28
abundance: once

CDR3nt: TGTGCCAGCAGCGTAAACAGGGTCCCCCTGAACACCGGGGAGCTGTTTTTT
CDR3aa: CASSVNRVPLNTGELFF
j_gene: TRBJ2-2
d_gene: .
v_gene: TRBV2
abundance: .

CDR3nt: TGTGCCAGCAGCTTAGACTACAATGAGCAGTTCTTC
CDR3aa: CASSLDYNEQFF
j_gene: TRBJ2-1
d_gene: .
v_gene: TRBV7-2
abundance: .

CDR3nt: TGTGCCTGGAGCGATGGACAGGGGACAGATACGCAGTATTTT
CDR3aa: CAWSDGQGTDTQYF
j_gene: TRBJ2-3
d_gene: TRBD1
v_gene: TRBV30
abundance: .

CDR3nt: TGCGCCAGCAGCTTGGATATGACAGGCACCTACGAGCAGTACTTC
CDR3aa: CASSLDMTGTYEQYF
j_gene: TRBJ2-7
d_gene: .
v_gene: TRBV5-1
abundance: .

CDR3nt: TGTGCCAGCAGCGTAGACAGGGGGACAGGCAAAGATAGCAATCAGCCCCAGCATTTT
CDR3aa: CASSVDRGTGKDSNQPQHF
j_gene: TRBJ1-5
d_gene: TRBD1
v_gene: TRBV9
abundance: .

CDR3nt: TGTGCCAGCTCACCTAAAGGTTTTAATGAAAAACTGTTTTTT
CDR3aa: CASSPKGFNEKLFF
j_gene: TRBJ1-4
d_gene: .
v_gene: TRBV18
abundance: .

CDR3nt: TGTGCCAGCAGCGAGGACAGGGAATATGGCTACACCTTC
CDR3aa: CASSEDREYGYTF
j_gene: TRBJ1-2
d_gene: TRBD1
v_gene: TRBV7-6
abundance: .

CDR3nt: TGTGCAAGTCGCTGTCGCCAGGGACAGATGAAGTGTGAGCAGTTCTTC
CDR3aa: CASRCRQGQMKCEQFF
j_gene: TRBJ2-1
d_gene: .
v_gene: TRBV12-2
abundance: .

CDR3nt: TGTGCCAGCAGCTTAGGAGGGACTAGCGGTTGGGGCACAGATACGCAGTATTTT
CDR3aa: CASSLGGTSGWGTDTQYF
j_gene: TRBJ2-3
d_gene: TRBD2
v_gene: TRBV7-2
abundance: .

CDR3nt: TGCAGCGTTGAGCGGGTGGGACTGAAGTACCAAGAGACCCAGTACTTC
CDR3aa: CSVERVGLKYQETQYF
j_gene: TRBJ2-5
d_gene: .
v_gene: TRBV29-1
abundance: .

CDR3nt: TGTGCCAGCTCACCGGTTACACTAGGCGACGAGCAGTACTTC
CDR3aa: CASSPVTLGDEQYF
j_gene: TRBJ2-7
d_gene: .
v_gene: TRBV18
abundance: once

CDR3nt: TGTGCCAGCAGCCAAACCGTGGCCCAATCCTACGAGCAGTACTTC
CDR3aa: CASSQTVAQSYEQYF
j_gene: TRBJ2-7
d_gene: .
v_gene: TRBV4-2
abundance: .

CDR3nt: TGCGCCAGCAGCTTGGCCGTGGGCGGCGCGGATACGCAGTATTTT
CDR3aa: CASSLAVGGADTQYF
j_gene: TRBJ2-3
d_gene: .
v_gene: TRBV5-1
abundance: .

CDR3nt: TGTGCCAGCAGTCAGGACTGGAAGAACACCGGGGAGCTGTTTTTT
CDR3aa: CASSQDWKNTGELFF
j_gene: TRBJ2-2
d_gene: .
v_gene: TRBV6-4
abundance: .

CDR3nt: TGTGCCAGCAGCTTAGGGACAGCCACTGAAGCTTTCTTT
CDR3aa: CASSLGTATEAFF
j_gene: TRBJ1-1
d_gene: .
v_gene: TRBV7-8
abundance: .

CDR3nt: TGTGCCAGCAGTTACTCGTACAATGAGCAGTTCTTC
CDR3aa: CASSYSYNEQFF
j_gene: TRBJ2-1
d_gene: .
v_gene: TRBV6-6
abundance: .

CDR3nt: TGTGCCAGCAGCTTATTTGGCCGCGGGTTCTCCTACAATGAGCAGTTCTTC
CDR3aa: CASSLFGRGFSYNEQFF
j_gene: TRBJ2-1
d_gene: .
v_gene: TRBV7-9
abundance: once

CDR3nt: TGTGCCATCAGTGAGGCTGGGGATCAGCCCCAGCATTTT
CDR3aa: CAISEAGDQPQHF
j_gene: TRBJ1-5
d_gene: .
v_gene: TRBV10-3
abundance: .

CDR3nt: TGTGCCAGCAGGCATAGGACAGCGTCCCAAGAGACCCAGTACTTC
CDR3aa: CASRHRTASQETQYF
j_gene: TRBJ2-5
d_gene: .
v_gene: TRBV2
abundance: .

CDR3nt: TGTGCCAGCACCCCCTCCGGCCTAGCGGGTAATACGCAGTATTTT
CDR3aa: CASTPSGLAGNTQYF
j_gene: TRBJ2-3
d_gene: TRBD2
v_gene: TRBV6-5
abundance: .

CDR3nt: TGTGCCAGCAGAGGGACTAGAACAGATACGCAGTATTTT
CDR3aa: CASRGTRTDTQYF
j_gene: TRBJ2-3
d_gene: TRBD2
v_gene: TRBV5-4
abundance: .

CDR3nt: TGCGCCAGCAGTGAGGGGCCATCGGGGCGGTTTACTGAAGCTTTCTTT
CDR3aa: CASSEGPSGRFTEAFF
j_gene: TRBJ1-1
d_gene: .
v_gene: TRBV10-2
abundance: few